The 27 T cell receptor beta chains given below trace back to one sample, sequenced in a study of T cell responses to AZD1222 COVID-19 vaccine. Clones were read by immunoSEQ multiplex PCR, and TCRdb kept only the in-frame ones, dropping some. The table includes 140,000 to 150,000 clones, 75% to 90% detected once. The sequenced sample was peripheral blood, obtained on day 0 of AZD1222 vaccination. The source is an adult in good health.

This clone was counted once. The chain is built from TRBV5-4 and TRBJ2-2; 9 bases are shared with TRBD2. The CDR3 runs to 15 residues. Germline CDR1 is SGHNT and CDR2 is YYREEE (reference sequence). The ends lost 4 bases at V and 4 bases at J; junction bases unmatched: 5. CDR3 protein: CASSAKRGATGELFF. The CDR3 DNA sequence: TGTGCCAGCAGCGCGAAGCGGGGGGCCACCGGGGAGCTGTTTTTT.

The rearrangement links TRBV5-1 to TRBJ1-2; D might be TRBD1 (6 bases). The CDR3 extends over 13 amino acids. Trimming shortened V by 0 bases and J by 13 bases, and 16 bases separated the two germline ends. Germline V gene lookup returns CDR1 SGHRS and CDR2 YFSETQ. CDR3 coding DNA: TGCGCCAGCAGCTTGGAGGTATCGGGGGGGCCCACCTTC. Amino acid sequence: CASSLEVSGGPTF.

V usage is TRBV7-2 and J usage is TRBJ2-1, with 11 nucleotides matching TRBD2. Germline CDR1 and CDR2: SGHTA and FQGNSA. With 3 bases clipped from V and 8 bases from J, the junction kept 3 bases outside the gene matches. This CDR3 region has 14 residues. CDR3 sequence (DNA): TGTGCCAGCAGCTTTAGCGGGAGGGCCGATGAGCAGTTCTTC. Encoded protein: CASSFSGRADEQFF.

The rearrangement uses TRBV19 and TRBJ1-2; 7 nucleotides agree with TRBD1. Germline V gives CDR1 LNHDA, CDR2 SQIVND (reference sequence). This CDR3 has 13 amino acids. V lost 10 bases, J lost 0 bases, and 5 bases stayed unmatched. The CDR3 bases are TGTGCCACCCAGGACAGGACTAACTATGGCTACACCTTC. Amino acids: CATQDRTNYGYTF.

V gene TRBV28 combines with J gene TRBJ2-1, with 8 bases matching TRBD2. CDR1 is MDHEN and CDR2 is SYDVKM in the germline V gene. The CDR3 runs to 15 residues. V shed 11 bases and J 3 bases; nucleotides not matched to a gene: 12. CDR3 DNA: TGTGCCTCTGGGGCCCTAGCGGGTTTCTACAATGAGCAGTTCTTC. Protein: CASGALAGFYNEQFF.

The CDR3 region is CASRGEQFF. Written as DNA, the CDR3 is TGTGCCAGCAGAGGTGAGCAGTTCTTC. This sequence joins TRBV5-4 and TRBJ2-1; D gene uncertain. The CDR3 contains 9 residues. Germline CDR1 SGHNT, CDR2 YYREEE (reference sequence). V lost 5 bases and J lost 9, with 3 bases in between. The complete variable domain, with remaining parts taken from reference TRBV5-4 and TRBJ2-1, reads ETGVTQSPTHLIKTRGQQVTLRCSSQSGHNTVSWYQQALGQGPQFIFQYYREEENGRGNFPPRFSGLQFPNYSSELNVNALELDDSALYLCASRGEQFFGPGTRLTVL.

V and J are TRBV18 and TRBJ1-6, with D possibly being TRBD1 (5 bases). CDR1 is KGHSH, CDR2 LQKENI, per germline. V dropped 3 bases and J dropped 2 bases, with 14 bases sitting between them. The CDR3 consists of 17 residues. The CDR3 DNA reads as TGTGCCAGCTCACCGGCCACCGCGGGGCCCTATAATTCACCCCTCCACTTT. Protein sequence: CASSPATAGPYNSPLHF.

V is TRBV9 and J is TRBJ2-2; D not certain. CDR3 length: 13 residues. Germline values: CDR1 SGDLS, CDR2 YYNGEE. V shed 3 bases and J shed 3 bases, with 6 bases lying between them. Here the CDR3 reads CASSGRHTGELFF. DNA of the CDR3: TGTGCCAGCAGCGGTAGACACACCGGGGAGCTGTTTTTT.

This chain uses TRBV28 with TRBJ2-3; TRBD2 matches at 11 bases. The V and J ends lost 5 bases and 4 bases, in that order; junction bases with no gene match: 2. Germline V gene sequence: CDR1 MDHEN, CDR2 SYDVKM. The CDR3 length is 14 residues. The CDR3 sequence: CASSKLAGADTQYF. The CDR3 nucleotides are TGTGCCAGCAGTAAACTAGCGGGAGCAGATACGCAGTATTTT.

This chain connects TRBV6-5 to TRBJ1-3, with unresolved D. This CDR3 has 16 amino acids. V gave up 0 bases and J gave up 0 bases, with 9 bases separating them. Germline V gene data show CDR1 as MNHEY and CDR2 as SVGAGI. CDR3 protein: CASSYSSTTSGNTIYF. The CDR3 DNA is TGTGCCAGCAGTTACTCCTCTACGACCTCTGGAAACACCATATATTTT.

This clone was counted a single time. This sample includes further DNA sequences coding for the same CDR3. J is TRBJ1-1 and V is TRBV12-3 or TRBV12-4; 8 bases are a match to TRBD1. The CDR3 contains 13 residues. V shed 4 bases, J shed 4 bases, and the junction held 2 bases outside the gene matches. This chain's CDR3 is CASSSQGGTEAFF. The CDR3 bases are TGTGCCAGCAGTTCACAGGGGGGCACTGAAGCTTTCTTT.

The rearrangement links TRBV5-1 to TRBJ2-7; D unclear. V was shortened by 4 bases and J by 2 bases, with 16 bases between the two germline ends. There are 15 residues in the CDR3. Germline values: CDR1 SGHRS, CDR2 YFSETQ. CDR3 DNA sequence: TGCGCCAGCAGCATCCCCGGCCGGTCCCCCTACGAGCAGTACTTC. It encodes CASSIPGRSPYEQYF.

V is TRBV9 and J is TRBJ2-3; 7 positions agree with TRBD1. Germline V gene lookup returns CDR1 SGDLS and CDR2 YYNGEE. This CDR3 region has 15 residues. V lost 4 bases to trimming and J lost 0 bases; unmatched junction nucleotides: 5. CDR3 sequence (DNA): TGTGCCAGCAGCCCCTCAGGGGGAAGCACAGATACGCAGTATTTT. The encoded protein is CASSPSGGSTDTQYF.

This clone was seen only once. The chain links TRBV2 to TRBJ2-5; 7 bases align to TRBD2. V lost 6 bases to trimming and J lost 0 bases; unmatched junction nucleotides: 7. Germline V gene data show CDR1 as SNHLY and CDR2 as FYNNEI. The CDR3 is made up of 15 amino acids. In nucleotides, the CDR3 is TGTGCCAGCAGGATGGGACTACCCAACCAAGAGACCCAGTACTTC. Translated, it gives CASRMGLPNQETQYF. The full variable domain, its missing parts supplied by reference TRBV2 and TRBJ2-5, is EPEVTQTPSHQVTQMGQEVILRCVPISNHLYFYWYRQILGQKVEFLVSFYNNEISEKSEIFDDQFSVERPDGSNFTLKIRSTKLEDSAMYFCASRMGLPNQETQYFGPGTRLLVL.

V usage is TRBV4-1 and J usage is TRBJ2-4; D is unclear. Germline CDR1 MGHRA, CDR2 YSYEKL. With 2 bases removed from V and 0 bases from J, the gap between germline ends came to 5 bases. The CDR3 runs to 14 residues. For the CDR3, the DNA is TGCGCCAGCAGCCAACCAAGAGCCAAAAACATTCAGTACTTC. This sequence encodes CASSQPRAKNIQYF.

The J gene is TRBJ1-3, the V gene TRBV3-1 (or the pseudogene TRBV3-2), with 7 bases aligning to TRBD1. Germline assignment: CDR1 LGHDT and CDR2 YNNKEL (reference sequence). This CDR3 contains 16 residues. V dropped 3 bases and J dropped 2; count of bases not matched to a gene: 7. The CDR3 reads CASSHLQGGAGNTIYF. In nucleotides, the CDR3 is TGTGCCAGCAGCCATCTCCAGGGGGGGGCTGGAAACACCATATATTTT.

V is TRBV5-1 and J is TRBJ1-6, with 8 positions matching TRBD1. The CDR3 is made up of 15 amino acids. Germline assignment: CDR1 SGHRS and CDR2 YFSETQ. The V gene end was trimmed by 6 bases and the J gene end by 1 base; junction bases not matched to a gene: 3. This CDR3 is CASTGGSSYNSPLHF. CDR3 bases: TGCGCCAGCACAGGGGGCAGTTCCTATAATTCACCCCTCCACTTT.

The J gene is TRBJ2-2, the V gene TRBV15; 11 nucleotides agree with TRBD2. The CDR3 spans 21 residues. Germline V lookup: CDR1 LNHNV, CDR2 YYDKDF (reference sequence). V was clipped by 5 bases and J by 0 bases; unmatched bases: 17. The CDR3 protein is CATSSQRTSGYAITNTGELFF. The DNA of the CDR3 is TGTGCCACCAGCTCCCAGAGGACTAGCGGGTACGCCATCACGAACACCGGGGAGCTGTTTTTT.

V is TRBV24-1 and J is TRBJ2-7, with 9 bases that match TRBD1. V lost 3 bases and J lost 5; bases outside the gene matches: 7. This CDR3 comprises 15 residues. Germline CDR1 and CDR2: KGHDR and SFDVKD. The CDR3 is CATSDPTGGIHEQYF. In DNA form, the CDR3 reads TGTGCCACCAGTGATCCGACAGGGGGGATTCACGAGCAGTACTTC.

The chain has TRBV6-1 and TRBJ1-2; D remains ambiguous. The CDR3 has 13 residues. The germline V gene encodes CDR1 MNHNS and CDR2 SASEGT. With 2 bases removed from V and 7 bases from J, the gap between germline ends came to 11 bases. CDR3 coding DNA: TGTGCCAGCAGTGAAACGCAGGATCGTGGCTACACCTTC. Amino acids: CASSETQDRGYTF.

The V call is TRBV2, the J call TRBJ1-4; D call uncertain. CDR1 and CDR2 (germline): SNHLY, FYNNEI. This CDR3 is built from 13 residues. Trimming left V 1 base short and J 8 bases short, with 8 bases between. Here the CDR3 DNA reads TGTGCCAGCAGTGAAGGAGAGTGGGAAAAACTGTTTTTT. The encoded protein is CASSEGEWEKLFF.

The chain combines TRBV6-5 with TRBJ2-5; no firm D call. The CDR3 spans 10 residues. Deletions cut 6 bases from V and 7 bases from J, with 6 bases between. Germline assignment: CDR1 MNHEY and CDR2 SVGAGI. The CDR3 nucleotides read TGTGCCAGCAGCAGAGGGACCCAGTACTTC. As protein: CASSRGTQYF.

The chain carries TRBV19 and TRBJ2-3; TRBD2 matches 9 bases. Germline assignment: CDR1 LNHDA and CDR2 SQIVND (reference sequence). The CDR3 contains 15 residues. J was trimmed by 3 bases and V by 5 bases; bases with no gene match: 6. In DNA form, the CDR3 reads TGTGCCAGTAGTCCCCGCGGGGGGGGGACAGATACGCAGTATTTT. It specifies CASSPRGGGTDTQYF.

V is TRBV23-1 and J is TRBJ2-6, with D possibly matching TRBD1 (5 bases). TRBV23-1 is placed among ORFs of uncertain function. Deletions cut 7 bases from V and 3 bases from J, with 19 bases between. This CDR3 spans 17 amino acids. CDR3 protein: CASNQVQGVYGANVLTF. CDR3 sequence (DNA): TGCGCCAGCAACCAAGTTCAGGGCGTGTATGGGGCCAACGTCCTGACTTTC.

This chain joins TRBV19 and TRBJ2-5; 9 bases are shared with TRBD2. The junction had 4 bases not matched to a gene; V was cut back by 0 bases and J by 5 bases. The CDR3 covers 15 residues. The germline gives CDR1 LNHDA, CDR2 SQIVND (reference sequence). The CDR3 loop is CASSIDLGLAETQYF. The CDR3 bases are TGTGCCAGTAGTATAGATCTCGGACTAGCGGAGACCCAGTACTTC.

J is TRBJ1-1 and V is TRBV6-5, with D possibly being TRBD1 (5 bases). The CDR3 length is 15 residues. Trimming shortened V by 5 bases and J by 3 bases, and 16 bases separated the two germline ends. CDR1 is MNHEY and CDR2 is SVGAGI in the germline V gene. The CDR3 loop reads CASSPGGFGYTEAFF. CDR3 DNA: TGTGCCAGCAGTCCTGGGGGGTTTGGATACACTGAAGCTTTCTTT.

The chain employs TRBV15 and TRBJ2-1; perhaps TRBD2 as D (6 bases). The CDR3 contains 16 residues. Germline V gives CDR1 LNHNV, CDR2 YYDKDF (reference sequence). Trimming left V 2 bases short and J 5 bases short, with 16 bases between. CDR3 bases: TGTGCCACCAGCAGATCGTCTCACCGCGGGGACAATGAGCAGTTCTTC. The encoded protein is CATSRSSHRGDNEQFF.